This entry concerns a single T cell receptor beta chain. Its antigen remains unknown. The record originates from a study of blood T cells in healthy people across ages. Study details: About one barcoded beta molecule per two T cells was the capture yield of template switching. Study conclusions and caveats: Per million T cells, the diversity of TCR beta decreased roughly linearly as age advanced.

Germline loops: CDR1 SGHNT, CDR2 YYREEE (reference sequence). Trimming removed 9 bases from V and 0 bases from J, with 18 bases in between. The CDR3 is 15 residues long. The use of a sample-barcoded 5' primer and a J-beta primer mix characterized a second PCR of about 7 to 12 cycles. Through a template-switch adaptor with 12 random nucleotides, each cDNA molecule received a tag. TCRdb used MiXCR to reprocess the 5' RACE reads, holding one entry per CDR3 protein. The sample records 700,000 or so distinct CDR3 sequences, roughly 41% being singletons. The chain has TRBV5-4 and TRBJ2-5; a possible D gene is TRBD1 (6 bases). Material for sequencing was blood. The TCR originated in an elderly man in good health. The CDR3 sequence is CATRGGSGYQETQYF. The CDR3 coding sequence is TGTGCCACCCGAGGGGGATCGGGCTACCAAGAGACCCAGTACTTC. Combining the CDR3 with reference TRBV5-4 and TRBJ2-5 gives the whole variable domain ETGVTQSPTHLIKTRGQQVTLRCSSQSGHNTVSWYQQALGQGPQFIFQYYREEENGRGNFPPRFSGLQFPNYSSELNVNALELDDSALYLCATRGGSGYQETQYFGPGTRLLVL.